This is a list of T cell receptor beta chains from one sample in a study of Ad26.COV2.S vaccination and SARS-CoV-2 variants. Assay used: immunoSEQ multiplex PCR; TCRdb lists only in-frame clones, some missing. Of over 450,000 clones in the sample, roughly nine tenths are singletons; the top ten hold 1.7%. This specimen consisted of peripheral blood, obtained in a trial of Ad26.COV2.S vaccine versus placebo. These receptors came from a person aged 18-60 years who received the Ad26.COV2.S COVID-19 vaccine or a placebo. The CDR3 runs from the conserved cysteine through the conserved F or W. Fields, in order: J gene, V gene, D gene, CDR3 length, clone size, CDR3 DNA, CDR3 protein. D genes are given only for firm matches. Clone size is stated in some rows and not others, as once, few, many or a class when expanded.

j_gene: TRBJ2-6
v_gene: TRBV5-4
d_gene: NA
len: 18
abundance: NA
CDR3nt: TGTGCCAGCAGCTTGGAGAGAGGGGGTGGCTCTGGGGCCAACGTCCTGACTTTC
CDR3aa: CASSLERGGGSGANVLTF

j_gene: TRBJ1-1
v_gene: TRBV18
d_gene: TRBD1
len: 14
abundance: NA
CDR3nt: TGTGCCAGCTCAGGGGACAGGGGTCACACTGAAGCTTTCTTT
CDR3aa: CASSGDRGHTEAFF

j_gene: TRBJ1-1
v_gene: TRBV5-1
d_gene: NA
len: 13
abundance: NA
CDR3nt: TGCGCCAGCAGCTTGGTTTCCGGTGCTGAAGCTTTCTTT
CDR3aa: CASSLVSGAEAFF

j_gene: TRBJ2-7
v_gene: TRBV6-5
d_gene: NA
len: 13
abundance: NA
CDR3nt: TGTGCCAGCAGTTACCGACAGGCCTACGAGCAGTACTTC
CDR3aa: CASSYRQAYEQYF

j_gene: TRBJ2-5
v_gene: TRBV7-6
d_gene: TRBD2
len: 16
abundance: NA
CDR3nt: TGTGCCAGCAGCTTTCCAAAACGGACTAGCGCAGAGACCCAGTACTTC
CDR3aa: CASSFPKRTSAETQYF

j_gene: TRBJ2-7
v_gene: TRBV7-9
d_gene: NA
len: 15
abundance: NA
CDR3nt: TGTGCCAGCAGCCCCCCATTCGTCGAGGGGTACGAGCAGTACTTC
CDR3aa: CASSPPFVEGYEQYF

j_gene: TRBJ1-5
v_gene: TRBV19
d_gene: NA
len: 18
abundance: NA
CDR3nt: TGTGCCAGTAGTATCGGGTGGGCTTCAGCGGCTGGGATTCAGCCCCAGCATTTT
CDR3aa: CASSIGWASAAGIQPQHF

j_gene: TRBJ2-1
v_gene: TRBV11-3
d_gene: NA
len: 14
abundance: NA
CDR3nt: TGTGCCAGCAGCTTAACCGGCTCCTACAATGAGCAGTTCTTC
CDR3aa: CASSLTGSYNEQFF

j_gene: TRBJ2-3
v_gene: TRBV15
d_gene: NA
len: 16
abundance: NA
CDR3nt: TGTGCCACCAGCAGGGGGGCGGATCCGGGGACAGATACGCAGTATTTT
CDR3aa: CATSRGADPGTDTQYF

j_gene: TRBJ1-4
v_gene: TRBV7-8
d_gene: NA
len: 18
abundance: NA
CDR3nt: TGTGCCAGCAGCTTAGCTAGCGGGACAAATTACCTCCAGGAAAAACTGTTTTTT
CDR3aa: CASSLASGTNYLQEKLFF

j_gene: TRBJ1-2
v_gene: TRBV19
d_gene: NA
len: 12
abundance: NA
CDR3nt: TGTGCCAGTAGTTGGGGGAACTATGGCTACACCTTC
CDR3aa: CASSWGNYGYTF

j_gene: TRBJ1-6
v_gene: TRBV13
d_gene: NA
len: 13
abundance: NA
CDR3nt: TGTGCCAGCAGAGGACAGTATAATTCACCCCTCCACTTT
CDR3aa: CASRGQYNSPLHF

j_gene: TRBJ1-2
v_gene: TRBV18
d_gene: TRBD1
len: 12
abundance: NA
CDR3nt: TGTGCCAGCTCCCCGACAGGGGATGGCTACACCTTC
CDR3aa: CASSPTGDGYTF

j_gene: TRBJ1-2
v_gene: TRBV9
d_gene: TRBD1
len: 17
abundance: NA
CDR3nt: TGTGCCAGCAGCCAGGGACAGGGGCCCGGGGGTTACTATGGCTACACCTTC
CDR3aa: CASSQGQGPGGYYGYTF

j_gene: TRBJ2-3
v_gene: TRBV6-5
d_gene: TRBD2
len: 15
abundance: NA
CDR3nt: TGTGCCAGCAGCCGTTGGACTAGCGGGAGAAATACGCAGTATTTT
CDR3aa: CASSRWTSGRNTQYF

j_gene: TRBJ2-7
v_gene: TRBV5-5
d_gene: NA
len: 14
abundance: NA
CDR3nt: TGTGCCAGCAGCTTGGAATGGGGGTCCTACGAGCAGTACTTC
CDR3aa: CASSLEWGSYEQYF

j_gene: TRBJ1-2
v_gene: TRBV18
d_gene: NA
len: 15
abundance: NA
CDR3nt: TGTGCCAGCTCACCACCCTACGCAGGGGTGAGCGGCTACACCTTC
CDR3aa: CASSPPYAGVSGYTF

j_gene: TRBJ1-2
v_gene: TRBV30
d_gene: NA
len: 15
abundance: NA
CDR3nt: TGTGCCTGGAGCCTTTCTTTCGCCGGGACCTATGGCTACACCTTC
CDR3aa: CAWSLSFAGTYGYTF

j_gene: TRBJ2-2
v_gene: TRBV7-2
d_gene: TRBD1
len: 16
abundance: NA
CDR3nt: TGTGCCAGCAGCTTACAGGGGGCGATTTCCACCGGGGAGCTGTTTTTT
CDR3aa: CASSLQGAISTGELFF

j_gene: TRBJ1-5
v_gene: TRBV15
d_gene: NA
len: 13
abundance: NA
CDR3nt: TGTGCCACCAGCACCCTTATCAGGGTGCCCCAGCATTTT
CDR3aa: CATSTLIRVPQHF

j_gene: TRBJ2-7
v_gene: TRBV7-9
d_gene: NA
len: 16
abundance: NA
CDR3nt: TGTGCCAGCAGCTTAGGATTGGGTCCCAGCTCCTACGAGCAGTACTTC
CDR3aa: CASSLGLGPSSYEQYF

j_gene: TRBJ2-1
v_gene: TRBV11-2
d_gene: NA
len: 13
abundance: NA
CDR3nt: TGTGCCAGCAGCTCAAGCTCGGTGTATGAGCAGTTCTTC
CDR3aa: CASSSSSVYEQFF

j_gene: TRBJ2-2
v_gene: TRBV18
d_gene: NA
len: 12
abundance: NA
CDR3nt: TGTGCCAGCTCAACCAGGGACGGGGAGCTGTTTTTT
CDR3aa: CASSTRDGELFF

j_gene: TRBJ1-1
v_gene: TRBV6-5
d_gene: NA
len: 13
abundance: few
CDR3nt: TGTGCCAGCACCTACCTGGACAGCACTGAAGCTTTCTTT
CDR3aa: CASTYLDSTEAFF

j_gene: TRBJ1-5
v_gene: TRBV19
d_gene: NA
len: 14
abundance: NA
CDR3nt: TGTGCCAGTAGTCACGTGAGGTACAATCAGCCCCAGCATTTT
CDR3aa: CASSHVRYNQPQHF

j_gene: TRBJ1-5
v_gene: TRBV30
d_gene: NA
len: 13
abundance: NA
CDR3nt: TGTGCCTGGAGTTTGGTTGGCAATCAGCCCCAGCATTTT
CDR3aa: CAWSLVGNQPQHF

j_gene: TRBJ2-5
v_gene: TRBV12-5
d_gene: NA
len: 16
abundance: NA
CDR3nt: TGTGCTAGTGCCCCAGGGACTTGGAGCGGCAAAGAGACCCAGTACTTC
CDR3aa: CASAPGTWSGKETQYF

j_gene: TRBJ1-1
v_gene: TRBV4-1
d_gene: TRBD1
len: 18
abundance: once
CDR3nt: TGCGCCAGCAGCCAAGGAGCCCGAACCGGACAGGGGAACACTGAAGCTTTCTTT
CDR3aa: CASSQGARTGQGNTEAFF

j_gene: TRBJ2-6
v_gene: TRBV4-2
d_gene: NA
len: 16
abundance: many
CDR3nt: TGTGCCAGCAGCCAAGGTGGGGGGCAGGGGGCCAACGTCCTGACTTTC
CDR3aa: CASSQGGGQGANVLTF

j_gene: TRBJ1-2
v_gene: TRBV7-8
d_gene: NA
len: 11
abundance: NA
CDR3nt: TGTGCCAGCAGCTGGAGAGGTGGCTACACCTTC
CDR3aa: CASSWRGGYTF

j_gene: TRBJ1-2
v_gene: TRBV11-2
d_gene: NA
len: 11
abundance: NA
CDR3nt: TGTGCCAGCAGCCTTAACTATGGCTACACCTTC
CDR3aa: CASSLNYGYTF

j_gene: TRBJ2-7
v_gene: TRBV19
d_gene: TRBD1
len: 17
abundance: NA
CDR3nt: TGTGCCAGTAGAAGAACCCAAGGACAGGGGCCTTCCTACGAGCAGTACTTC
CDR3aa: CASRRTQGQGPSYEQYF

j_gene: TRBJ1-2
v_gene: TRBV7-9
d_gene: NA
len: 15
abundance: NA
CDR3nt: TGTGCCAGCAGCTTCCAGGGCCTCCTTTCCTATGGCTACACCTTC
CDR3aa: CASSFQGLLSYGYTF

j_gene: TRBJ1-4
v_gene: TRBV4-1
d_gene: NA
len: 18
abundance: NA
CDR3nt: TGCGCCAGCAGCCGTATACGAGGGGGTATCTTCCTTCAAGAAAAACTGTTTTTT
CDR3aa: CASSRIRGGIFLQEKLFF

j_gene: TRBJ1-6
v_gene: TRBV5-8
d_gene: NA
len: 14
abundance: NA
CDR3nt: TGTGCCAGCAGCTACGGGCCCTATAATTCACCCCTCCACTTT
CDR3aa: CASSYGPYNSPLHF

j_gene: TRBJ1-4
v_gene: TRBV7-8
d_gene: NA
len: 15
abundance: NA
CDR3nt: TGTGCCAGCAGCGCAAACAGGGAGGGTCGCCAAAAACTGTTTTTT
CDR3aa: CASSANREGRQKLFF

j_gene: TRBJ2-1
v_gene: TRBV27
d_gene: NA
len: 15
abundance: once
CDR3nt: TGTGCCAGCAGTTTAACGCGGTTGTCCTACAATGAGCAGTTCTTC
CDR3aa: CASSLTRLSYNEQFF

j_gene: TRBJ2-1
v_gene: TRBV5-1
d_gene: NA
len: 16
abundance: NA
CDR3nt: TGCGCCAGCACAGACCGACAGGCGAGCTCCTACAATGAGCAGTTCTTC
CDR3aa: CASTDRQASSYNEQFF

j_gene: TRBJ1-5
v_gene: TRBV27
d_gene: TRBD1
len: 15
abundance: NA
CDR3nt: TGTGCCAGCAGTCCGGACGGACAGGGGTATCAGCCCCAGCATTTT
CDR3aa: CASSPDGQGYQPQHF

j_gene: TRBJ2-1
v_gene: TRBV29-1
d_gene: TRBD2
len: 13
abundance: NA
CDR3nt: TGCAGCGTTCTGCGAGCGGGAGGGATTGAGCAGTTCTTC
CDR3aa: CSVLRAGGIEQFF

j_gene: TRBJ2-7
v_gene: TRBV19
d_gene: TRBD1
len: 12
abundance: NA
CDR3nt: TGTGCCAGTAGGTCAGGGGGCCACGAGCAGTACTTC
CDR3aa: CASRSGGHEQYF

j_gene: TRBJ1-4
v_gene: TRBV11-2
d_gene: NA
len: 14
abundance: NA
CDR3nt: TGTGCCAGCAGCTTAGATAGGAGGCGCGGTAAACTGTTTTTT
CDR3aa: CASSLDRRRGKLFF

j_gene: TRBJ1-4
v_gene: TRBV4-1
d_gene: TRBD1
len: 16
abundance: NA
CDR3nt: TGCGCCAGCAGCCAAGGCAACAGGGGGAATAATGAAAAACTGTTTTTT
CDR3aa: CASSQGNRGNNEKLFF

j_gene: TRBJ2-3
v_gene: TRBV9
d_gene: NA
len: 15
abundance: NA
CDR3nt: TGTGCCAGCAGCGTATCTTCTGGGGGCACAGATACGCAGTATTTT
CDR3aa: CASSVSSGGTDTQYF

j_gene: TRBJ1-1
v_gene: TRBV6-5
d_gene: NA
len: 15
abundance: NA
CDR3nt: TGTGCCAGCAGTTACGTATCCGGGGTGAACACTGAAGCTTTCTTT
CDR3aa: CASSYVSGVNTEAFF

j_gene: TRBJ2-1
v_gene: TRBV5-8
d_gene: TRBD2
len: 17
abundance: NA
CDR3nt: TGTGCCAGCAGCTTGAGGTGGGCTAGCGGGAGTGTTGATGAGCAGTTCTTC
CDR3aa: CASSLRWASGSVDEQFF

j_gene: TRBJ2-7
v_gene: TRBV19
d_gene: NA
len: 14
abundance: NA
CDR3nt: TGTGCCAGTAGTATCCCTGGGGGGAGCTACGAGCAGTACTTC
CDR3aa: CASSIPGGSYEQYF

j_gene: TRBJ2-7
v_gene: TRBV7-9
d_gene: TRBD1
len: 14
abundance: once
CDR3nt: TGTGCCAGCAGCTCAGGGGGCAAGATATACGAGCAGTACTTC
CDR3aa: CASSSGGKIYEQYF

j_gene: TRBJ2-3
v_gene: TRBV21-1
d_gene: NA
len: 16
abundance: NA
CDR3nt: TGTGCCAGCAGCGGGTGGACTAGCGGCCTGGCAGATACGCAGTATTTT
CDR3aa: CASSGWTSGLADTQYF

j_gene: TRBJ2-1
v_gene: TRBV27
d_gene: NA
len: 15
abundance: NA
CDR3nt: TGTGCCAGCAGCTATACTATTCTTGGTAACAATGAGCAGTTCTTC
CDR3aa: CASSYTILGNNEQFF

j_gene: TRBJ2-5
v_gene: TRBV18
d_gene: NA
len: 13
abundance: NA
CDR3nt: TGTGCCAGCTCACCAGGAATCGAAGGGACCCAGTACTTC
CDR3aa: CASSPGIEGTQYF

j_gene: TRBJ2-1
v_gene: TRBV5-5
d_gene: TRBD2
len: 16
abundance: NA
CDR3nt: TGTGCCAGCAGCTTGGGAGTGACTAGCAGCTACAATGAGCAGTTCTTC
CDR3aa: CASSLGVTSSYNEQFF

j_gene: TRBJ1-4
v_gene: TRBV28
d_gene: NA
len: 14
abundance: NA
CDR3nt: TGTGCCAGCAGCCGGGGGGACTCTAATGAAAAACTGTTTTTT
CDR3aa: CASSRGDSNEKLFF

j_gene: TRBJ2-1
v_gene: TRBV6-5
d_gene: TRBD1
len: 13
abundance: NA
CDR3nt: TGTGCCAGCAGAGGACAGGACTACAATGAGCAGTTCTTC
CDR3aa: CASRGQDYNEQFF

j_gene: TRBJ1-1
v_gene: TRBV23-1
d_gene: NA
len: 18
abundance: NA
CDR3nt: TGCGCCAGCAGTCAATCTCTGGACAATCACCCCCCGGACACTGAAGCTTTCTTT
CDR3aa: CASSQSLDNHPPDTEAFF